This T cell receptor (beta chain) was documented in a study of shared clonotypes between healthy human individuals. Study results and limitations: Shared across a few donors were around 4.7% of the naive CD4 clonotypes.

Trimming took 7 bases from V and 4 from J; bases not matched to a gene: 10. CDR1 MGHDK and CDR2 SYGVNS come from the germline V gene. The length of the CDR3 is 16 residues. Replicate PCRs for sorted subsets used approximately 190 ng DNA; this equaled around 28,000 T cell genomes. The table came from immunoSEQ multiplex PCR; TCRdb's copy has only in-frame clones and leaves some out. The data show nearly 1 million clones, more than 75% seen once. Worth noting for this clone: The antigen is unknown.

The V and J genes are TRBV25-1 and TRBJ2-1, with 10 positions matching TRBD1. The source of this sequence is a man aged 18 to 35 in good health. The source material was memory CD4+ T cells sorted from blood. Sample subset: CD45RA-negative fraction. CDR3 loop: CASTPSGTGVYNEQFF. For the CDR3, the DNA is TGTGCCAGCACCCCCTCTGGGACAGGGGTGTACAATGAGCAGTTCTTC.